This TCR beta chain derives from a study of T-cell reconstitution after alpha-beta-depleted transplantation in children. Whole-study results and caveats: T-cell numbers and diversity one year post-transplant derived largely from freshly generated T cells.

Unique molecular identifiers were used in preparing the TCRbeta library. TCRdb called the PCR reads again in MiXCR, with one record for every CDR3 protein. The sample lists about 980,000 distinct CDR3 sequences; less than 30% were seen once. Germline CDR1 ENHRY, CDR2 SYGVKD. Trimming took 6 bases from V and 4 from J, leaving 10 bases between them. The length of the CDR3 is 12 residues. This clonotype appeared a few times. What it recognizes is unknown. This receptor was identified in a boy under two years old who had a stem cell transplant for SCID, so the T cells may come from the graft donor. This chain connects TRBV10-3 to TRBJ2-7; maybe TRBD1 (5 bases). The sequenced sample was PBMCs, mostly from graft donor cells, obtained 360 days after TCRalphabeta/CD19-depleted stem cell transplant. CDR3 sequence: CAISLTVYEQYF. For the CDR3, the DNA is TGTGCCATCAGCCTGACAGTTTACGAGCAGTACTTC.